The sequence of this T cell receptor (beta chain) was determined in a study of T cell responses to AZD1222 COVID-19 vaccine. Assay: immunoSEQ multiplex PCR; the TCRdb copy retains only in-frame clones and omits some. Here the sample spans around 50,000 clones, approximately 84% being singletons. The TCR was taken from an adult in good health. Material: peripheral blood, obtained on day 0 of AZD1222 vaccination.

CDR3 nucleotides: TGTGCCAGCAGTGAAGGAGGTGGGGACACCGGGGAGCTGTTTTTT. Translated, it gives CASSEGGGDTGELFF. This chain joins TRBV2 and TRBJ2-2, with D hard to call. Trimming took off 1 base at V and 3 bases at J, with 9 bases between the two ends. Germline V CDR1 and CDR2: SNHLY, FYNNEI. The CDR3 loop spans 15 amino acids.